Each of the 24 T cell receptor beta chains below was sequenced from the same sample in a study of cytomegalovirus exposure and HLA in healthy donors. The PCR ran on 60 Vbeta and 13 Jbeta primers. Profiled with immunoSEQ multiplex PCR; TCRdb holds only in-frame clones, not every one. The data hold 100,000 to 150,000 clones, with about 78% observed a single time. The specimen sequenced was PBMCs. The receptors were gathered from a middle-aged woman in good health and CMV-seropositive.

Here the CDR3 reads CAIRRQELYGYTF. CDR3 in DNA: TGTGCCATCAGGAGACAGGAACTCTATGGCTACACCTTC. The gene calls are TRBV10-3 and TRBJ1-2; possible D gene TRBD1, 6 bases. CDR1 is ENHRY, CDR2 SYGVKD, per germline. This CDR3 is 13 amino acids long. Trimming cost V 6 bases and J 4 bases, with 12 bases left between them.

The chain is built from TRBV4-3 and TRBJ2-3; TRBD2 matches 10 bases. V gave up 2 bases and J gave up 2 bases; unmatched junction bases: 4. The length of the CDR3 is 16 residues. Germline CDR1 LGHNA, CDR2 YSLEER. CDR3 sequence: CASSQSGLADTDTQYF. As DNA, the CDR3 is TGCGCCAGCAGCCAAAGTGGACTAGCGGACACAGATACGCAGTATTTT.

This clone was detected a few times. The chain carries TRBV2 and TRBJ2-4, with TRBD1 matching 7 bases. Germline CDR1 reads SNHLY; CDR2 reads FYNNEI. With V trimmed by 6 bases and J by 2 bases, 10 bases remained unmatched. CDR3 length: 16 residues. CDR3 residues: CASSDDRDSSKNIQYF. CDR3 DNA: TGTGCCAGCAGCGACGACAGGGACAGTTCCAAAAACATTCAGTACTTC.

V is TRBV5-1 and J is TRBJ1-2; D is unresolved. The germline V gene has CDR1 SGHRS and CDR2 YFSETQ. The CDR3 is 18 residues long. The V and J ends lost 0 bases and 5 bases respectively, with 23 bases between them. The chain's CDR3 is CASSLVTGGSGALYGYTF. CDR3 nucleotides: TGCGCCAGCAGCTTGGTCACTGGAGGGTCAGGAGCCTTATATGGCTACACCTTC.

This rearrangement joins TRBV6-5 to TRBJ1-1, with TRBD1 matching over 8 bases. J was trimmed by 3 bases and V by 9 bases; bases with no gene match: 12. Germline CDR1 is MNHEY and CDR2 is SVGAGI. The CDR3 runs to 15 residues. CDR3 sequence: CASRSGGAGDTEAFF. DNA of the CDR3: TGTGCCAGTCGTTCAGGGGGCGCGGGGGACACTGAAGCTTTCTTT.

V and J are TRBV5-1 and TRBJ2-3; tentative D call: TRBD1 (5 bases). The CDR3 is 16 residues long. Germline loops: CDR1 SGHRS, CDR2 YFSETQ. With 4 bases removed from V and 4 bases from J, the gap between germline ends came to 19 bases. In nucleotides, the CDR3 is TGCGCCAGCAGCCAGGGCTCAATTACAGGTCCAGATACGCAGTATTTT. It yields the protein CASSQGSITGPDTQYF.

V is TRBV29-1 and J is TRBJ2-3, with TRBD2 matching over 10 bases. The CDR3 consists of 13 residues. Germline V CDR1 and CDR2: SQVTM, ANQGSEA. J lost 1 base, V lost 7 bases, and 2 bases had no gene match. DNA of the CDR3: TGCAGCGGAGGGACTAGCGGCACAGATACGCAGTATTTT. Translation: CSGGTSGTDTQYF.

The V and J genes are TRBV5-1 and TRBJ1-2; 10 bases match TRBD1. The CDR3 has 13 residues. The germline V gene encodes CDR1 SGHRS and CDR2 YFSETQ. V shed 4 bases and J 4 bases; nucleotides not matched to a gene: 1. DNA for the CDR3: TGCGCCAGCAGCGGGGACAGGGGCTATGGCTACACCTTC. It translates to CASSGDRGYGYTF.

V is TRBV2 and J is TRBJ2-1; D might be TRBD1 (6 bases). Germline CDR1 reads SNHLY; CDR2 reads FYNNEI. Between the trimmed V and J ends, which lost 5 bases and 7 bases, there was a span of 21 bases. This CDR3 is 16 amino acids long. CDR3 amino acids: CASSSPPRVGANEQFF. For the CDR3, the DNA is TGTGCCAGCAGTTCACCTCCCAGGGTGGGGGCTAATGAGCAGTTCTTC.

The chain couples TRBV6-5 to TRBJ1-1; the D is unclear. The CDR3 length is 13 residues. The V end lost 5 bases, the J end lost 10 bases, and 17 bases lay between the germline ends. Germline values: CDR1 MNHEY, CDR2 SVGAGI. This chain's CDR3 is CASSPSREGRAFF. As DNA, the CDR3 is TGTGCCAGCAGTCCGTCGCGGGAAGGTCGAGCTTTCTTT.

J is TRBJ2-2 and V is TRBV5-4, with 7 bases aligning to TRBD1. Losses at the gene ends were 4 bases for V and 5 bases for J; bases not matched to a gene: 8. CDR3 length equals 15 residues. Looked up from germline, CDR1 is SGHNT and CDR2 is YYREEE (reference sequence). The chain's CDR3 is CASSRDRARTGELFF. The DNA for the CDR3 is TGTGCCAGCAGCCGTGACAGGGCGAGGACCGGGGAGCTGTTTTTT.

The rearrangement joins TRBV4-3 to TRBJ1-1; weak D call: TRBD1 (5 bases). The CDR3 extends over 15 amino acids. V lost 0 bases, J lost 1 base, and 9 bases lay in between. CDR1 and CDR2 from the germline V gene are LGHNA and YSLEER. The CDR3 nucleotides are TGCGCCAGCAGCCAAGATGTCAGGGCGAACACTGAAGCTTTCTTT. This encodes CASSQDVRANTEAFF.

The genes are TRBV4-3 and TRBJ2-7; 10 positions agree with TRBD2. Germline values: CDR1 LGHNA, CDR2 YSLEER. CDR3 length: 18 residues. V shed 1 base, J shed 0 bases, and the junction held 9 bases outside the gene matches. The CDR3 loop is CASSQAASGGSSSYEQYF. As DNA, the CDR3 is TGCGCCAGCAGCCAAGCTGCTAGCGGGGGATCGAGCTCCTACGAGCAGTACTTC.

V usage is TRBV29-1 and J usage is TRBJ2-5; weak D call: TRBD2 (6 bases). The CDR3 has 15 amino acids. Trimming took 5 bases from V and 5 from J, leaving 21 bases between them. Germline values: CDR1 SQVTM, CDR2 ANQGSEA. CDR3 loop: CSVQKGDFLRETQYF. CDR3 in DNA: TGCAGCGTTCAGAAAGGGGACTTTCTTCGGGAGACCCAGTACTTC.

This clone was seen only once. The chain uses TRBV6-5 and TRBJ1-2; TRBD1 matches at 10 bases. Germline V lookup: CDR1 MNHEY, CDR2 SVGAGI. This CDR3 has 13 amino acids. With V trimmed by 8 bases and J by 3 bases, 3 bases remained unmatched. CDR3 coding DNA: TGTGCCAGCCGGGACAGGGGTTACTATGGCTACACCTTC. This encodes CASRDRGYYGYTF.

The chain employs TRBV7-9 and TRBJ1-6; no definite D call. V gave up 5 bases and J gave up 8 bases, with 13 bases separating them. Germline assignment: CDR1 SEHNR and CDR2 FQNEAQ (reference sequence). The CDR3 covers 14 residues. The CDR3 loop reads CASSILDGDSPLHF. The CDR3 DNA sequence: TGTGCCAGCAGCATCCTAGACGGGGATTCACCCCTCCACTTT.

The rearrangement links TRBV7-9 to TRBJ1-1; 10 bases align to TRBD1. Trimming at V came to 8 bases and at J to 5 bases, leaving 14 bases not matched to a gene. The CDR3 covers 16 residues. Per germline, CDR1 SEHNR and CDR2 FQNEAQ (reference sequence). CDR3: CASGGGTGEGDTEAFF. The DNA for the CDR3 is TGTGCCAGCGGGGGGGGGACAGGGGAAGGGGATACTGAAGCTTTCTTT.

The chain is built from TRBV6-5 and TRBJ1-5; D remains ambiguous. V lost 6 bases and J 0 bases, leaving 6 bases between the germline ends. CDR3 length equals 13 residues. CDR1 MNHEY and CDR2 SVGAGI come from the germline V gene. For the CDR3, the DNA is TGTGCCAGCAGCCAGAATAGCAATCAGCCCCAGCATTTT. Translating gives CASSQNSNQPQHF.

The CDR3 is CASSVGAGLTYEQYF. The CDR3 DNA follows: TGTGCCAGCAGCGTAGGGGCGGGACTTACTTACGAGCAGTACTTC. J is TRBJ2-7 and V is TRBV9, with D perhaps matching TRBD2 (6 bases). From germline, CDR1 is SGDLS and CDR2 YYNGEE. This CDR3 comprises 15 residues. Trimming cost V 0 bases and J 4 bases, with 14 bases left between them.

This chain joins TRBV20-1 and TRBJ1-2; a weak D match, TRBD1 (6 bases). The CDR3 totals 11 residues. Germline assignment: CDR1 DFQATT and CDR2 SNEGSKA (reference sequence). Trimming took 5 bases from V and 7 from J, leaving 11 bases between them. In DNA, the CDR3 is TGCAGTGCTCCCCGGGACATTGGCTACACCTTC. Translated, it gives CSAPRDIGYTF.

The V gene is TRBV9, the J gene TRBJ1-2, with 7 bases fitting TRBD1. Germline V gene lookup returns CDR1 SGDLS and CDR2 YYNGEE. V lost 4 bases to trimming and J lost 7 bases; unmatched junction nucleotides: 1. There are 11 residues in the CDR3. CDR3 DNA sequence: TGTGCCAGCAGCAACAGGGGTGGCTACACCTTC. Its protein is CASSNRGGYTF.

The V gene is TRBV6-5, the J gene TRBJ2-7; tentatively, D is TRBD1 (5 bases). Trimming removed 6 bases at V and 3 bases at J, with 9 bases between. The germline V gene encodes CDR1 MNHEY and CDR2 SVGAGI. The CDR3 consists of 12 residues. The CDR3 DNA sequence: TGTGCCAGCAGCCTGCAGGGCTACGAGCAGTACTTC. Translating gives CASSLQGYEQYF.

This chain uses TRBV5-4 with TRBJ1-1, with 9 bases aligning to TRBD1. The germline V gene has CDR1 SGHNT and CDR2 YYREEE (reference sequence). The CDR3 consists of 13 residues. With V trimmed by 4 bases and J by 5 bases, 3 bases remained unmatched. The CDR3 here is CASSRTGVTEAFF. CDR3 DNA sequence: TGTGCCAGCAGCCGGACAGGGGTTACTGAAGCTTTCTTT.

The CDR3 loop is CASSLRAGQGLSYEQYF. CDR3 bases: TGTGCCAGCAGCTTAAGGGCAGGACAGGGCCTCTCCTACGAGCAGTACTTC. The chain is built from TRBV7-2 and TRBJ2-7; 8 bases agree with TRBD1. CDR3 size: 17 residues. CDR1 is SGHTA, CDR2 FQGNSA, per germline. V shed 2 bases, J shed 0 bases, and the junction held 9 bases outside the gene matches. Full variable domain (rest looked up from reference TRBV7-2 and TRBJ2-7): GAGVSQSPSNKVTEKGKDVELRCDPISGHTALYWYRQSLGQGLEFLIYFQGNSAPDKSGLPSDRFSAERTGGSVSTLTIQRTQQEDSAVYLCASSLRAGQGLSYEQYFGPGTRLTVT.